Listed below are T cell receptor beta chains from one sample, sequenced in a study of blood T cell repertoires in COVID-19. Assay: immunoSEQ multiplex PCR; the TCRdb copy retains only in-frame clones and omits some. The sample lists 200,000 to 250,000 clones, 70% to 85% occurring once. The sample consisted of PBMCs or T cells enriched from blood (not recorded which). The receptors stem from a man in his fifties or sixties who had recovered from COVID-19. CDR3s include the opening cysteine and the closing phenylalanine or tryptophan. Fields, in order: D gene, clone size, V gene, J gene, CDR3 protein, CDR3 DNA. The D gene is left open where the match is weak. Rows may omit the clone size; those that give it use once, few, many or a size class.

>NA|NA|TRBV6-5|TRBJ1-1
CASHPGATTEAFF
TGTGCCAGCCATCCAGGGGCAACCACTGAAGCTTTCTTT
>NA|NA|TRBV27|TRBJ1-1
CASSFRGETEAFF
TGTGCCAGCAGTTTCAGGGGAGAGACTGAAGCTTTCTTT
>TRBD1|NA|TRBV5-1|TRBJ1-1
CASSQRGGADTEAFF
TGCGCCAGCAGCCAGAGAGGGGGCGCCGACACTGAAGCTTTCTTT
>TRBD2|once|TRBV4-3|TRBJ2-2
CASSQDSRRGAGTGELFF
TGCGCCAGCAGCCAAGATAGTCGGCGGGGGGCGGGCACCGGGGAGCTGTTTTTT
>TRBD1|NA|TRBV18|TRBJ1-2
CASSEGQGAYGYTF
TGTGCCAGCTCGGAGGGACAGGGGGCCTATGGCTACACCTTC
>NA|few|TRBV5-5|TRBJ1-2
CASSLTGGMDTF
TGTGCCAGCAGCTTAACCGGCGGCATGGACACCTTC
>TRBD2|few|TRBV4-2|TRBJ2-3
CASSQGVTSGGVDSTDTQYF
TGTGCCAGCAGCCAAGGGGTGACTAGCGGGGGGGTTGATAGTACAGATACGCAGTATTTT
>NA|NA|TRBV14|TRBJ1-1
CASSQDRTGRAFF
TGTGCCAGCAGCCAAGATCGCACAGGTCGGGCTTTCTTT
>NA|NA|TRBV12-3/TRBV12-4|TRBJ2-5
CASAAGQETQYF
TGTGCCAGCGCTGCCGGGCAAGAGACCCAGTACTTC
>TRBD2|many|TRBV4-3|TRBJ2-3
CASSQGTSGGAGTDTQYF
TGCGCCAGCAGCCAGGGGACTAGCGGGGGGGCCGGCACAGATACGCAGTATTTT
>NA|few|TRBV9|TRBJ1-3
CASSAIATGFSGNTIYF
TGTGCCAGCAGCGCGATCGCAACAGGGTTCTCTGGAAACACCATATATTTT
>TRBD1|few|TRBV6-5|TRBJ1-4
CASSKQGIGEKLFF
TGTGCCAGCAGTAAACAGGGGATCGGTGAAAAACTGTTTTTT
>TRBD1|NA|TRBV6-9|TRBJ2-4
CASSYGTGGNIQYF
TGTGCCAGCAGTTACGGGACAGGGGGGAACATTCAGTACTTC
>TRBD1|NA|TRBV7-3|TRBJ1-2
CASSRTGGTGYTF
TGTGCCAGCAGCCGGACAGGGGGTACGGGCTACACCTTC
>TRBD2|NA|TRBV2|TRBJ2-2
CASRPGLAGGTGELFF
TGTGCCAGCAGACCGGGACTAGCGGGGGGGACCGGGGAGCTGTTTTTT
>NA|NA|TRBV4-3|TRBJ1-3
CASSPESSGNTIYF
TGCGCCAGCAGCCCTGAGAGCTCTGGAAACACCATATATTTT
>NA|NA|TRBV11-3|TRBJ2-2
CASSLAGTGELFF
TGTGCCAGCAGCTTAGCCGGCACCGGGGAGCTGTTTTTT
>NA|NA|TRBV7-2|TRBJ2-2
CASSLVGQGNTGELFF
TGTGCCAGCAGCTTAGTGGGTCAGGGGAACACCGGGGAGCTGTTTTTT
>NA|NA|TRBV7-9|TRBJ2-2
CASSFFKAGANTGELFF
TGTGCCAGCAGCTTTTTTAAGGCAGGGGCCAACACCGGGGAGCTGTTTTTT
>NA|NA|TRBV30|TRBJ2-2
CAWNMEVAGELFF
TGTGCCTGGAACATGGAGGTGGCCGGGGAGCTGTTTTTT
>NA|NA|TRBV4-3|TRBJ1-1
CASSQDTGTDTEAFF
TGCGCCAGCAGCCAGGATACAGGGACGGACACTGAAGCTTTCTTT
>TRBD1|NA|TRBV2|TRBJ2-3
CASSGTGLSTDTQYF
TGTGCCAGCAGCGGGACAGGACTAAGCACAGATACGCAGTATTTT
>TRBD1|NA|TRBV3-1/TRBV3-2|TRBJ1-1
CASSQGVTGHTEAFF
TGTGCCAGCAGCCAAGGGGTGACAGGGCACACTGAAGCTTTCTTT
>TRBD2|once|TRBV6-2/TRBV6-3|TRBJ2-3
CASSQLAGEQYF
TGTGCCAGCAGTCAACTAGCGGGGGAGCAGTATTTT
>NA|NA|TRBV5-6|TRBJ2-7
CASSLARSAEYF
TGTGCCAGCAGCTTGGCTAGATCAGCGGAGTACTTC
>TRBD1|NA|TRBV18|TRBJ2-1
CASSPSGGEQFF
TGTGCCAGCTCACCATCAGGGGGTGAGCAGTTCTTC
>TRBD1|NA|TRBV7-2|TRBJ2-7
CASGRTGGVYEQYF
TGTGCCAGCGGAAGGACAGGGGGCGTCTACGAGCAGTACTTC
>NA|NA|TRBV7-2|TRBJ1-6
CASSFLPNSPLHF
TGTGCCAGCAGCTTCCTACCTAATTCACCCCTCCACTTT
>NA|NA|TRBV7-6|TRBJ2-3
CASSLEVEGIPADTQYF
TGTGCCAGCAGCTTAGAAGTTGAGGGAATTCCCGCAGATACGCAGTATTTT
>TRBD1|NA|TRBV7-9|TRBJ1-2
CASSFTQGARDGYTF
TGTGCCAGCAGCTTCACACAGGGGGCGCGAGATGGCTACACCTTC
>NA|NA|TRBV19|TRBJ2-4
CASSGRTAQNIQYF
TGTGCCAGTAGTGGTAGGACAGCACAAAACATTCAGTACTTC
>NA|NA|TRBV19|TRBJ2-5
CASSINGGGETQYF
TGTGCCAGTAGTATCAACGGGGGTGGAGAGACCCAGTACTTC
>NA|NA|TRBV7-9|TRBJ2-5
CASSLVLRGLQETQYF
TGTGCCAGCAGCTTAGTTTTGCGGGGGCTCCAAGAGACCCAGTACTTC